A single sample is the source of the 3 T cell receptor beta chains below, sequenced in a study of T cells expressing NK-cell markers. Reanalyzing the 5' RACE reads, TCRdb keeps one entry per CDR3 protein, without DNA. This sample's clone table lists about 460,000 distinct CDR3 sequences. The specimen sequenced was blood T cells: a sorted CD56 or NKG2C T cell subset, CD4+ or CD8+ T cells, or bulk PBMC T cells (not recorded which). These receptor sequences come from a woman aged 50 to 65 in good health.

The chain joins TRBV27 to TRBJ2-5; absent DNA, TCRdb's TRBD1 call cannot be checked. Germline V gives CDR1 MNHEY, CDR2 SMNVEV (reference sequence). CDR3 length equals 12 residues. The CDR3 sequence is CASRQGQKTQYF.

The rearrangement links TRBV12-3 or TRBV12-4 to TRBJ2-5; TCRdb gives TRBD2 as the D gene, but with no DNA this cannot be confirmed. CDR3 length: 15 amino acids. The CDR3 here is CASSFTSGSGETQYF.

The chain combines TRBV5-6 with TRBJ2-2; TCRdb returns TRBD1, unconfirmable since there is no DNA. Germline loops: CDR1 SGHDT, CDR2 YYEEEE. This CDR3 is built from 15 residues. The CDR3: CASSSRDRLTGELFF.